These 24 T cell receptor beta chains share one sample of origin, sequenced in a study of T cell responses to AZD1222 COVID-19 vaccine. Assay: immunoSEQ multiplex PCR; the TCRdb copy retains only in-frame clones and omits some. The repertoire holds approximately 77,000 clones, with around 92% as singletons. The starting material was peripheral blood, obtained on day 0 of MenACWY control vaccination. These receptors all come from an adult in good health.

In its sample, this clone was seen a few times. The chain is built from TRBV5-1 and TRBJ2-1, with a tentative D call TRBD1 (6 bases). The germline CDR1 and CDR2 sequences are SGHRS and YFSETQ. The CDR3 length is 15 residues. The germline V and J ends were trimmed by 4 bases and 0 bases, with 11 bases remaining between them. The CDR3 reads CASSLGTSSYNEQFF. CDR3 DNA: TGCGCCAGCAGCCTCGGGACAAGCTCCTACAATGAGCAGTTCTTC. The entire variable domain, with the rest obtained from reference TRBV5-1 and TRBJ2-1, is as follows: KAGVTQTPRYLIKTRGQQVTLSCSPISGHRSVSWYQQTPGQGLQFLFEYFSETQRNKGNFPGRFSGRQFSNSRSEMNVSTLELGDSALYLCASSLGTSSYNEQFFGPGTRLTVL.

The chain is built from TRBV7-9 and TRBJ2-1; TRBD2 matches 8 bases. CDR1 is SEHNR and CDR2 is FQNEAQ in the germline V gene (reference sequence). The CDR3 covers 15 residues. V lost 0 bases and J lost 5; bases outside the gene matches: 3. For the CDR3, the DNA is TGTGCCAGCAGCTTAGCGCTACTAGCGGACAATGAGCAGTTCTTC. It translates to CASSLALLADNEQFF.

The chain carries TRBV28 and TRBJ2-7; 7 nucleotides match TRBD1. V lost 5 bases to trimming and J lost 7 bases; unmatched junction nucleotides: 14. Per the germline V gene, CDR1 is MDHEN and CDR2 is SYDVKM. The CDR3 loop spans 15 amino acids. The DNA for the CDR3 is TGTGCCAGCAGTCGAGAGACAGGGTTCCCGTGGGAGCAGTACTTC. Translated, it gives CASSRETGFPWEQYF.

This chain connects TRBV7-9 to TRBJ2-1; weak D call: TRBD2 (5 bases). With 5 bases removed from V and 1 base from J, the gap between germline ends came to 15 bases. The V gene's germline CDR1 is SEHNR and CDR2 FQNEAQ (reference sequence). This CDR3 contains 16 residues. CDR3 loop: CASSGEHPKSYNEQFF. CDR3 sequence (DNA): TGTGCCAGCAGCGGGGAGCACCCCAAGTCCTACAATGAGCAGTTCTTC. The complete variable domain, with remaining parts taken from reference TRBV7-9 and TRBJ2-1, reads DTGVSQNPRHKITKRGQNVTFRCDPISEHNRLYWYRQTLGQGPEFLTYFQNEAQLEKSRLLSDRFSAERPKGSFSTLEIQRTEQGDSAMYLCASSGEHPKSYNEQFFGPGTRLTVL.

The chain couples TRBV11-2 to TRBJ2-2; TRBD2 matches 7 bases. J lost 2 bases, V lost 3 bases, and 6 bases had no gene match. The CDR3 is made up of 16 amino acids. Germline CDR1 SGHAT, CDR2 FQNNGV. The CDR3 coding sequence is TGTGCCAGCAGCTTTACGGCGGGAGTCAACACCGGGGAGCTGTTTTTT. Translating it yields CASSFTAGVNTGELFF.

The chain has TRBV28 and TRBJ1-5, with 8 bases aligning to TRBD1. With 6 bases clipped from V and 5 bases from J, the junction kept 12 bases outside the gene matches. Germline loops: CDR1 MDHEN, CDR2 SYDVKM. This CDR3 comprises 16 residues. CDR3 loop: CASSAAGGERYQPQHF. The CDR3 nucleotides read TGTGCCAGCAGCGCCGCAGGGGGCGAGAGGTATCAGCCCCAGCATTTT.

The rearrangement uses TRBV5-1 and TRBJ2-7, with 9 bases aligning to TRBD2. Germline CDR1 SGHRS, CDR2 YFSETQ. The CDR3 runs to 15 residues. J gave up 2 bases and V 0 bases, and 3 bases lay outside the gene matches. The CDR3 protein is CASSLGLAETYEQYF. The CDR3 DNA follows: TGCGCCAGCAGCTTGGGACTAGCGGAGACCTACGAGCAGTACTTC.

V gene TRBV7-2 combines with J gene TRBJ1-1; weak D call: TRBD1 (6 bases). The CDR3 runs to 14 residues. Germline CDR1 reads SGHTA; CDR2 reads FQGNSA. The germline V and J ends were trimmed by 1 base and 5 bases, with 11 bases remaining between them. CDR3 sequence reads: CASSLVGGRTEAFF. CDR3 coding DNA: TGTGCCAGCAGCTTAGTAGGGGGGAGGACTGAAGCTTTCTTT. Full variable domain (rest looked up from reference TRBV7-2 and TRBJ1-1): GAGVSQSPSNKVTEKGKDVELRCDPISGHTALYWYRQSLGQGLEFLIYFQGNSAPDKSGLPSDRFSAERTGGSVSTLTIQRTQQEDSAVYLCASSLVGGRTEAFFGQGTRLTVV.

The CDR3 bases are TGTGCCAGCTCCGACAATCGACAGGGATACTATGGCTACACCTTC. Amino acids: CASSDNRQGYYGYTF. V gene TRBV18 combines with J gene TRBJ1-2; 7 bases align to TRBD1. The V and J ends lost 6 bases and 3 bases, in that order; junction bases with no gene match: 10. Germline V gives CDR1 KGHSH, CDR2 LQKENI. The CDR3 spans 15 residues.

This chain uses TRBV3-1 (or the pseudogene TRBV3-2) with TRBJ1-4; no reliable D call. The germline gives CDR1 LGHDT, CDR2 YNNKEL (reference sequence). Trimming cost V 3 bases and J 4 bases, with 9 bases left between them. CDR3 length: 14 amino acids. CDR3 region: CASSHAGFNEKLFF. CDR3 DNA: TGTGCCAGCAGCCACGCCGGGTTTAATGAAAAACTGTTTTTT.

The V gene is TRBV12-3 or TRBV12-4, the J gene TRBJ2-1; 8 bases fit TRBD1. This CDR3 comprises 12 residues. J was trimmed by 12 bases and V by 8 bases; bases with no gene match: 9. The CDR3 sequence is CASATHGTGQFF. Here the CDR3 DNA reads TGTGCCAGCGCAACTCACGGGACAGGGCAGTTCTTC.

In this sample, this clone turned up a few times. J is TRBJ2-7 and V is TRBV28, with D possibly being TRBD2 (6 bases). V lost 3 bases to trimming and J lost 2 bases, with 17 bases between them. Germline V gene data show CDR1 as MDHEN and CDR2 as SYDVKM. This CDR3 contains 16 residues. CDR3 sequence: CASSLSVGGYPYEQYF. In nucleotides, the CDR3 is TGTGCCAGCAGTTTGAGCGTGGGAGGTTACCCCTACGAGCAGTACTTC. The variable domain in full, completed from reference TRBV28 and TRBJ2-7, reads DVKVTQSSRYLVKRTGEKVFLECVQDMDHENMFWYRQDPGLGLRLIYFSYDVKMKEKGDIPEGYSVSREKKERFSLILESASTNQTSMYLCASSLSVGGYPYEQYFGPGTRLTVT.

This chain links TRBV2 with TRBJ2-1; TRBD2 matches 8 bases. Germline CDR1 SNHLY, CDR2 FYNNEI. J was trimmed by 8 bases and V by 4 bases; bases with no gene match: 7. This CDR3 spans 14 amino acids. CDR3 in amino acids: CASSGPGGPDEQFF. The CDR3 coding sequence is TGTGCCAGCAGTGGGCCGGGGGGGCCAGATGAGCAGTTCTTC.

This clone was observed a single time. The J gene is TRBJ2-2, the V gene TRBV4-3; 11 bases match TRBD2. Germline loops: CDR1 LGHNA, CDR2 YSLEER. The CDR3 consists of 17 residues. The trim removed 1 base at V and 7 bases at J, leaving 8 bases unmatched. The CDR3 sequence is CASSQGGTSGFGGELFF. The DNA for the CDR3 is TGCGCCAGCAGCCAAGGGGGGACTAGCGGTTTCGGCGGGGAGCTGTTTTTT.

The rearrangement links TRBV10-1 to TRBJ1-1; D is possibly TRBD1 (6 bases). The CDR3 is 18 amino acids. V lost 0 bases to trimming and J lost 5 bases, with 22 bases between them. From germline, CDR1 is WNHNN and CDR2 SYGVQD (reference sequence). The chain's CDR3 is CASSESSGQGPLGTEAFF. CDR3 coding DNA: TGCGCCAGCAGTGAGTCAAGCGGGCAGGGGCCGCTGGGGACTGAAGCTTTCTTT.

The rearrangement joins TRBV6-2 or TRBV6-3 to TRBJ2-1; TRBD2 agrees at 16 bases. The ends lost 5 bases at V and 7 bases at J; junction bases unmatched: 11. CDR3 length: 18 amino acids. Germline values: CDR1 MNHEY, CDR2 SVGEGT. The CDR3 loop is CASSQSKGLAGGINEQFF. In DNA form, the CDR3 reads TGTGCCAGCAGTCAATCCAAGGGACTAGCGGGAGGGATAAATGAGCAGTTCTTC.

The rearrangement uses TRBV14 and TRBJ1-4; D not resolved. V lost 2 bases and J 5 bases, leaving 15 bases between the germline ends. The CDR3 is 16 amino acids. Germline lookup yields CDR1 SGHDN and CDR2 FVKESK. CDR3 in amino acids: CASSQQQNGPNEKLFF. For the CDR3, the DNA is TGTGCCAGCAGCCAACAGCAAAACGGGCCGAATGAAAAACTGTTTTTT. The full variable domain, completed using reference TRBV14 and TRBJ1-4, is EAGVTQFPSHSVIEKGQTVTLRCDPISGHDNLYWYRRVMGKEIKFLLHFVKESKQDESGMPNNRFLAERTGGTYSTLKVQPAELEDSGVYFCASSQQQNGPNEKLFFGSGTQLSVL.

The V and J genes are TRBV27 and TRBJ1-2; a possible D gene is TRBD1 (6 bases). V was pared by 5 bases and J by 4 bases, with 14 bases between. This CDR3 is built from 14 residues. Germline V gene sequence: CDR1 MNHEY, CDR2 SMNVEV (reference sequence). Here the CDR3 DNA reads TGTGCCAGCAGTCCCTCGTGGACAGCCTATGGCTACACCTTC. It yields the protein CASSPSWTAYGYTF.

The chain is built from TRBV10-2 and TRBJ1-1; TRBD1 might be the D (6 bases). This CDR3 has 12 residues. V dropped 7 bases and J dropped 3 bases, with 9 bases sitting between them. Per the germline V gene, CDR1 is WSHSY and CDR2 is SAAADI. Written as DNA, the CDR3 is TGCGCCAGCACCAGGGGCGACACTGAAGCTTTCTTT. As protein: CASTRGDTEAFF.

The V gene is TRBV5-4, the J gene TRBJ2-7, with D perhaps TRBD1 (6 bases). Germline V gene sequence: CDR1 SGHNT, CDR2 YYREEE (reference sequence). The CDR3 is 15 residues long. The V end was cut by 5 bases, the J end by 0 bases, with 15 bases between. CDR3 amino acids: CASRSAGQSSYEQYF. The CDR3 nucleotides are TGTGCCAGCAGGTCCGCCGGACAGAGCTCCTACGAGCAGTACTTC.

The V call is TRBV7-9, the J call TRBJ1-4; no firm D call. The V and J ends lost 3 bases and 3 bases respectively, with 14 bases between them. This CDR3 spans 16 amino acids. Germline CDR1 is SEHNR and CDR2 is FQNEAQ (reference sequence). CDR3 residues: CASSLGRGIANEKLFF. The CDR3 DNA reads TGTGCCAGCAGCTTGGGTCGTGGGATAGCTAATGAAAAACTGTTTTTT. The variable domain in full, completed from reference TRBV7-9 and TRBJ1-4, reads DTGVSQNPRHKITKRGQNVTFRCDPISEHNRLYWYRQTLGQGPEFLTYFQNEAQLEKSRLLSDRFSAERPKGSFSTLEIQRTEQGDSAMYLCASSLGRGIANEKLFFGSGTQLSVL.

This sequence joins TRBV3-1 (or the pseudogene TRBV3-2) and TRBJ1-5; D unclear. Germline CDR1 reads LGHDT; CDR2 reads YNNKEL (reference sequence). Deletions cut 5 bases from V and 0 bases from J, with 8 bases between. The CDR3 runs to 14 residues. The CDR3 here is CASSADGSNQPQHF. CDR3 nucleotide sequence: TGTGCCAGCAGCGCGGACGGTAGCAATCAGCCCCAGCATTTT.

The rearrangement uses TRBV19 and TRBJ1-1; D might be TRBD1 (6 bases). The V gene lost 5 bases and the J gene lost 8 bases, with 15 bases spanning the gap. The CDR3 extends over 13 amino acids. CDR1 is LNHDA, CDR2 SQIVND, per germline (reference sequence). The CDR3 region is CASSLRQASEAFF. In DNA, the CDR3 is TGTGCCAGTAGTCTTAGACAGGCTTCGGAAGCTTTCTTT.

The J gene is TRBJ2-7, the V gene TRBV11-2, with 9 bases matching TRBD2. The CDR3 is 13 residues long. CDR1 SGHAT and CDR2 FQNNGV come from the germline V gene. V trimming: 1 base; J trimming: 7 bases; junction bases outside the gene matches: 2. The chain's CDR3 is CASSLVLAGEQYF. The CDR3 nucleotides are TGTGCCAGCAGCTTAGTTCTAGCGGGGGAGCAGTACTTC.